Each of the 23 T cell receptor beta chains below was sequenced from the same sample in a study of T cell responses to AZD1222 COVID-19 vaccine. The table came from immunoSEQ multiplex PCR; TCRdb's copy has only in-frame clones and leaves some out. The sample yields approximately 100,000 clones, around nine tenths seen once. The sequencing here drew on peripheral blood, taken on day 0 of AZD1222 vaccination. The receptors come from an adult in good health.

The gene calls are TRBV7-6 and TRBJ1-6, with TRBD1 as a possible D gene (6 bases). Germline CDR1 SGHVS, CDR2 FNYEAQ. The CDR3 has 15 amino acids. V was pared by 0 bases and J by 10 bases, with 13 bases between. CDR3 in amino acids: CASSLAGRGGSPLHF. The CDR3 DNA follows: TGTGCCAGCAGCTTAGCGGGGAGGGGGGGGTCACCCCTCCACTTT.

The chain carries TRBV6-5 and TRBJ1-1, with D possibly TRBD1 on 5 matching bases. Trimming stripped 6 bases from V and 0 bases from J, with 11 bases between. This CDR3 is built from 14 residues. Per the germline V gene, CDR1 is MNHEY and CDR2 is SVGAGI. The CDR3 DNA reads TGTGCCAGCAGAGTTACAGGTATGAACACTGAAGCTTTCTTT. Its translation is CASRVTGMNTEAFF.

In nucleotides, the CDR3 is TGTGCCAGCAGTGAACAGGGAGGAGAGACCCAGTACTTC. Its protein is CASSEQGGETQYF. The rearrangement uses TRBV2 and TRBJ2-5, with D perhaps matching TRBD2 (6 bases). This CDR3 is 13 amino acids long. With 2 bases removed from V and 4 bases from J, the gap between germline ends came to 8 bases. The germline V gene encodes CDR1 SNHLY and CDR2 FYNNEI.

CDR3 bases: TGTGCCAGCAGCTCTAGCGGGGGGGCTTCTGCTGAGCAGTACTTC. It codes for CASSSSGGASAEQYF. V is TRBV7-3 and J is TRBJ2-7, with TRBD2 identical over 12 bases. Trimming removed 4 bases from V and 7 bases from J; junction bases left unmatched: 8. CDR1 is SGHTA, CDR2 FQGTGA, per germline. The CDR3 is made up of 15 amino acids.

The chain employs TRBV19 and TRBJ1-2, with 9 bases fitting TRBD1. This CDR3 spans 15 amino acids. In germline, CDR1 is LNHDA, CDR2 SQIVND (reference sequence). V gave up 5 bases and J gave up 5 bases; unmatched junction bases: 9. Written as DNA, the CDR3 is TGTGCCAGTAGTCCCTCCGGGACAGGGACTTATGGCTACACCTTC. Translated: CASSPSGTGTYGYTF.

The chain has TRBV2 and TRBJ1-2; no reliable D call. Germline V lookup: CDR1 SNHLY, CDR2 FYNNEI. V lost 8 bases and J lost 2, with 12 bases in between. The CDR3 has 13 residues. The DNA for the CDR3 is TGTGCCAGCGGGAGGCAGGAGAACTATGGCTACACCTTC. Its protein product is CASGRQENYGYTF.

In its sample, this clone was seen once. The chain links TRBV7-9 to TRBJ1-1, with 7 bases identical to TRBD1. Germline-derived CDR1 and CDR2 are SEHNR and FQNEAQ (reference sequence). V was pared by 1 base and J by 0 bases, with 8 bases of the junction left unmatched. This CDR3 comprises 17 residues. As DNA, the CDR3 is TGTGCCAGCAGCTTAGTCAAGAACAGGGGAATGAACACTGAAGCTTTCTTT. Encoded protein: CASSLVKNRGMNTEAFF.

This chain links TRBV19 with TRBJ1-3; the D is unclear. Germline CDR1 LNHDA, CDR2 SQIVND (reference sequence). Deletions cut 3 bases from V and 4 bases from J, with 10 bases between. The CDR3 is 14 residues long. CDR3 sequence (DNA): TGTGCCAGTAGTATCCGCGCAGAGGGAAACACCATATATTTT. The encoded protein is CASSIRAEGNTIYF.

The genes are TRBV9 and TRBJ1-2; a weak D match, TRBD1 (6 bases). Germline loops: CDR1 SGDLS, CDR2 YYNGEE. The V and J ends lost 4 bases and 4 bases respectively, with 14 bases between them. The CDR3 is made up of 14 amino acids. CDR3 in DNA: TGTGCCAGCAGCTCCTCTACAGGGACCTATGGCTACACCTTC. Translated, it gives CASSSSTGTYGYTF. The variable domain in full, with the rest retrieved from reference TRBV9 and TRBJ1-2, is DSGVTQTPKHLITATGQRVTLRCSPRSGDLSVYWYQQSLDQGLQFLIQYYNGEERAKGNILERFSAQQFPDLHSELNLSSLELGDSALYFCASSSSTGTYGYTFGSGTRLTVV.

The rearrangement uses TRBV9 and TRBJ2-6; unclear D gene. The CDR3 runs to 17 residues. Per the germline V gene, CDR1 is SGDLS and CDR2 is YYNGEE. V lost 3 bases and J lost 4, with 17 bases in between. CDR3 amino acids: CASSANQDSAGANVLTF. The CDR3 DNA follows: TGTGCCAGCAGCGCTAATCAAGACTCGGCGGGGGCCAACGTCCTGACTTTC.

This chain links TRBV4-1 with TRBJ2-1; D tentatively reads TRBD1 or TRBD2 (6 bases each). Germline V gene sequence: CDR1 MGHRA, CDR2 YSYEKL. V was trimmed by 0 bases and J by 9 bases, leaving 12 bases between them. The length of the CDR3 is 14 residues. In DNA, the CDR3 is TGCGCCAGCAGCCAAGATAGGGGGGCCGGTGAGCAGTTCTTC. It translates to CASSQDRGAGEQFF.

V gene TRBV6-1 combines with J gene TRBJ2-7; either TRBD1 or TRBD2 may fit D (5 bases each). There are 15 residues in the CDR3. Germline V CDR1 and CDR2: MNHNS, SASEGT. V lost 6 bases, J lost 1 base, and 16 bases lay in between. The CDR3 region has the DNA TGTGCCAGCAGCTCCGGGAAAAGGGGTTCCTACGAGCAGTACTTC. Protein sequence: CASSSGKRGSYEQYF.

This chain links TRBV11-2 with TRBJ1-5; 7 bases agree with TRBD1. Germline lookup yields CDR1 SGHAT and CDR2 FQNNGV. CDR3 length: 15 residues. The V gene end was trimmed by 5 bases and the J gene end by 4 bases; junction bases not matched to a gene: 8. The CDR3 here is CASSHRDSANQPQHF. The CDR3 DNA reads as TGTGCCAGCAGCCACCGGGACAGCGCAAATCAGCCCCAGCATTTT.

The count of this clone is one. The genes are TRBV12-5 and TRBJ1-4; no clear D gene. Trimming cost V 0 bases and J 4 bases, with 9 bases left between them. Germline assignment: CDR1 LGHNT and CDR2 FRNRAP. The CDR3 is 15 amino acids. In DNA form, the CDR3 reads TGTGCTAGTGGTTTGGTGTGGGAAGTTAATGAAAAACTGTTTTTT. Translation gives CASGLVWEVNEKLFF.

The chain employs TRBV15 and TRBJ2-1; D is unclear. Trimming stripped 0 bases from V and 8 bases from J, with 8 bases between. CDR1 is LNHNV, CDR2 YYDKDF, per germline (reference sequence). CDR3 length equals 13 residues. CDR3 sequence reads: CATSREVAYEQFF. CDR3 sequence (DNA): TGTGCCACCAGCAGAGAGGTCGCCTATGAGCAGTTCTTC. Variable domain in full (rest from reference TRBV15 and TRBJ2-1): DAMVIQNPRYQVTQFGKPVTLSCSQTLNHNVMYWYQQKSSQAPKLLFHYYDKDFNNEADTPDNFQSRRPNTSFCFLDIRSPGLGDTAMYLCATSREVAYEQFFGPGTRLTVL.

J is TRBJ2-3 and V is TRBV4-1, with 9 bases that match TRBD2. Germline V gene lookup returns CDR1 MGHRA and CDR2 YSYEKL. The CDR3 has 17 residues. With V trimmed by 0 bases and J by 8 bases, 12 bases remained unmatched. For the CDR3, the DNA is TGCGCCAGCAGCCAAGATTTGGAGCGGGGGGTTGGAGGTACGCAGTATTTT. It yields the protein CASSQDLERGVGGTQYF.

The chain has TRBV3-1 (or the pseudogene TRBV3-2) and TRBJ1-1, with D maybe TRBD1 (5 bases). The germline CDR1 and CDR2 sequences are LGHDT and YNNKEL (reference sequence). The V and J ends lost 1 base and 6 bases respectively, with 12 bases between them. This CDR3 region has 14 residues. For the CDR3, the DNA is TGTGCCAGCAGCCAAGGACAGTCTACGGCTGAAGCTTTCTTT. Protein product: CASSQGQSTAEAFF.

The genes are TRBV7-3 and TRBJ1-5; D call uncertain. There are 13 residues in the CDR3. The germline gives CDR1 SGHTA, CDR2 FQGTGA. V was cut by 2 bases and J by 5 bases, with 7 bases left in between. CDR3 residues: CASSLGLDQPQHF. CDR3 bases: TGTGCCAGCAGCTTAGGTCTGGATCAGCCCCAGCATTTT.

The chain is built from TRBV5-4 and TRBJ2-4; maybe TRBD2 (6 bases). Per germline, CDR1 SGHNT and CDR2 YYREEE (reference sequence). This CDR3 has 16 residues. The V end lost 3 bases, the J end lost 3 bases, and 16 bases lay between the germline ends. The chain's CDR3 is CASSSPLRDGKNIQYF. The DNA for the CDR3 is TGTGCCAGCAGCTCCCCGTTGCGGGACGGCAAAAACATTCAGTACTTC.

This chain links TRBV6-5 with TRBJ1-3, with a tentative D call TRBD1 (5 bases). CDR1 is MNHEY and CDR2 is SVGAGI in the germline V gene. Between the trimmed V and J ends, which lost 0 bases and 7 bases, there was a span of 13 bases. This CDR3 spans 15 amino acids. The CDR3, as DNA: TGTGCCAGCAGTTACTCATCCGGGGGAGGGAACACCATATATTTT. Amino acids: CASSYSSGGGNTIYF.

This clone came up once. The rearrangement uses TRBV6-5 and TRBJ2-1; 9 nucleotides align to TRBD1. Germline CDR1 and CDR2: MNHEY and SVGAGI. V lost 8 bases, J lost 16 bases, and 6 bases stayed unmatched. This CDR3 contains 10 residues. CDR3 loop: CASGTGSIFF. The CDR3, as DNA: TGTGCCAGCGGGACAGGGTCTATTTTCTTC.

V usage is TRBV18 and J usage is TRBJ2-7; TRBD2 aligns across 8 bases. Germline CDR1 and CDR2: KGHSH and LQKENI. Trimming removed 3 bases from V and 3 bases from J; junction bases left unmatched: 7. The CDR3 sequence is 15 residues long. CDR3 sequence: CASSPRGGKVYEQYF. For the CDR3, the DNA is TGTGCCAGCTCACCCCGGGGGGGGAAAGTCTACGAGCAGTACTTC.

The gene calls are TRBV19 and TRBJ1-4; 8 positions agree with TRBD1. The CDR3 consists of 16 residues. The germline V gene encodes CDR1 LNHDA and CDR2 SQIVND (reference sequence). The trim removed 0 bases at V and 5 bases at J, leaving 5 bases unmatched. The CDR3 region has the DNA TGTGCCAGTAGTATAGATCCGGGACAGGCAAATGAAAAACTGTTTTTT. It yields the protein CASSIDPGQANEKLFF.